The present T cell receptor beta chain was sequenced within a study of CD8 T cells in ankylosing spondylitis. This clonotype was counted a few times. Its antigen is undetermined. General study findings and limits: Ankylosing spondylitis blood appeared to be characterized by a TCR beta motif of several highly homologous variants. Significant enrichment of disease-linked clones was reportedly seen in matched ankylosing spondylitis synovial fluid. Reports of some motif variants in reactive arthritis synovial fluid and blood predate this one.

TCRdb independently ran MiXCR on the 5' RACE reads; one entry per CDR3 protein. The data contain over 200,000 distinct CDR3 sequences, around 18% of them singletons. This receptor was taken from a male donor with ankylosing spondylitis. The source material was blood, either unsorted or a sorted T cell fraction (not recorded which).

DNA for the CDR3: TGCAGTGCTAGAGATCTAACTAGCGGGTTATACAATGAGCAGTTCTTC. This gives the protein CSARDLTSGLYNEQFF. This rearrangement joins TRBV20-1 to TRBJ2-1; 9 nucleotides line up with TRBD2. This CDR3 has 16 residues. The germline V gene has CDR1 DFQATT and CDR2 SNEGSKA (reference sequence). The V segment lost 0 bases and the J segment 4 bases; nucleotides outside the gene matches: 7.